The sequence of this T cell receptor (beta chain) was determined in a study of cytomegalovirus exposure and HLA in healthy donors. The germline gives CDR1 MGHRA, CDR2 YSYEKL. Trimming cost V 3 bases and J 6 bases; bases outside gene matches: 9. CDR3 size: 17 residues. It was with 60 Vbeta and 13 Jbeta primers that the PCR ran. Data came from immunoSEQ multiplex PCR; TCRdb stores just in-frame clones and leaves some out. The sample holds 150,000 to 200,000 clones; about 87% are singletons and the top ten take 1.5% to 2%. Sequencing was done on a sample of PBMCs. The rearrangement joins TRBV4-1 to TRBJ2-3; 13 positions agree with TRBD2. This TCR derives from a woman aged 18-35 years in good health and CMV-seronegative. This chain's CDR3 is CASSHAGLAGAGDTQYF. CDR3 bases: TGCGCCAGCAGCCACGCTGGACTAGCGGGGGCCGGGGATACGCAGTATTTT.